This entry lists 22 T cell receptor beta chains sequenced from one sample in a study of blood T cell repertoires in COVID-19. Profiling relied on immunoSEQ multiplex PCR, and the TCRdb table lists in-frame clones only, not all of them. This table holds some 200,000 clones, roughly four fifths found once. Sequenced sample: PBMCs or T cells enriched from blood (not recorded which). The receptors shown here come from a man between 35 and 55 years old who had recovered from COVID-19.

The CDR3 coding sequence is TGTGCCAGCAGTTACATACAGGGGATAGTTATCGGGGAGCTGTTTTTT. It specifies CASSYIQGIVIGELFF. This chain connects TRBV6-5 to TRBJ2-2; 7 bases line up with TRBD1. The CDR3 extends over 16 amino acids. V dropped 2 bases and J dropped 7; count of bases not matched to a gene: 10. The germline gives CDR1 MNHEY, CDR2 SVGAGI.

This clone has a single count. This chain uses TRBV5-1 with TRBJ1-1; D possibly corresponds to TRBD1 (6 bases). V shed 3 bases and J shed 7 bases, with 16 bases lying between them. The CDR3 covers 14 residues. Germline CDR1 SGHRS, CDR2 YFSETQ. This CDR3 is CASSSFSDRIEAFF. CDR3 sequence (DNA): TGCGCCAGCAGCTCCTTTTCGGACAGAATTGAAGCTTTCTTT.

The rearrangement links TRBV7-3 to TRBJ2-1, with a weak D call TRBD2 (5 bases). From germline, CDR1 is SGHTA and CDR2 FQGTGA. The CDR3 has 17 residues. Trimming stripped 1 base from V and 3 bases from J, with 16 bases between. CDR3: CASSLNLGAGSYNEQFF. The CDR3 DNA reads TGTGCCAGCAGCTTAAATCTGGGCGCGGGTAGCTACAATGAGCAGTTCTTC. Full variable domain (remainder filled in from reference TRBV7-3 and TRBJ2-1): GAGVSQTPSNKVTEKGKYVELRCDPISGHTALYWYRQSLGQGPEFLIYFQGTGAADDSGLPNDRFFAVRPEGSVSTLKIQRTERGDSAVYLCASSLNLGAGSYNEQFFGPGTRLTVL.

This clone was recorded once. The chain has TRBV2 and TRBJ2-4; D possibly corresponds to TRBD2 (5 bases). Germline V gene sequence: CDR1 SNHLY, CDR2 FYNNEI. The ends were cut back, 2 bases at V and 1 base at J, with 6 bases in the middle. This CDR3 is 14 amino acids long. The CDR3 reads CASSELAAKNIQYF. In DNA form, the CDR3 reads TGTGCCAGCAGTGAATTAGCGGCCAAAAACATTCAGTACTTC. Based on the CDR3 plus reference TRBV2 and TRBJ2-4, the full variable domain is EPEVTQTPSHQVTQMGQEVILRCVPISNHLYFYWYRQILGQKVEFLVSFYNNEISEKSEIFDDQFSVERPDGSNFTLKIRSTKLEDSAMYFCASSELAAKNIQYFGAGTRLSVL.

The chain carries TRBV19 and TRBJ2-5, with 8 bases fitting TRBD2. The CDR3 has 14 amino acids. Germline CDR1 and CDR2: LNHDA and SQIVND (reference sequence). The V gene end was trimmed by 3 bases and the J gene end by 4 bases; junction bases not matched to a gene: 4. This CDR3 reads CASSISGIAETQYF. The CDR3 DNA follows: TGTGCCAGTAGTATTAGCGGGATCGCAGAGACCCAGTACTTC. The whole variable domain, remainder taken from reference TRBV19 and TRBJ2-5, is DGGITQSPKYLFRKEGQNVTLSCEQNLNHDAMYWYRQDPGQGLRLIYYSQIVNDFQKGDIAEGYSVSREKKESFPLTVTSAQKNPTAFYLCASSISGIAETQYFGPGTRLLVL.

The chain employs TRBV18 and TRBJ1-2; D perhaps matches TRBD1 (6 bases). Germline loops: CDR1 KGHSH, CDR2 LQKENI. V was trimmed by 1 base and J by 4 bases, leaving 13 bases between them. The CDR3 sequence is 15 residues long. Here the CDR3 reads CASSPRSGDSYGYTF. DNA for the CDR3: TGTGCCAGCTCACCACGGTCAGGGGATTCCTATGGCTACACCTTC.

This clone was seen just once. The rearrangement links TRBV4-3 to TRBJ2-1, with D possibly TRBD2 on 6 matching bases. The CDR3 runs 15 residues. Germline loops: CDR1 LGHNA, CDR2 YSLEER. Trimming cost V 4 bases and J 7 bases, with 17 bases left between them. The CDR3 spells CASSPRDGGTNEQFF. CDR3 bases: TGCGCCAGCAGCCCACGGGACGGCGGGACTAATGAGCAGTTCTTC.

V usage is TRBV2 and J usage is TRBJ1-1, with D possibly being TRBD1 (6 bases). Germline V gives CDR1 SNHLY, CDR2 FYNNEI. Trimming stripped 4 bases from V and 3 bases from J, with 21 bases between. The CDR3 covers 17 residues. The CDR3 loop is CASSGGPGSVVDTEAFF. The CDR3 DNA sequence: TGTGCCAGCAGTGGGGGGCCAGGGTCGGTAGTCGACACTGAAGCTTTCTTT. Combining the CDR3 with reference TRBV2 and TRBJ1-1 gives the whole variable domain EPEVTQTPSHQVTQMGQEVILRCVPISNHLYFYWYRQILGQKVEFLVSFYNNEISEKSEIFDDQFSVERPDGSNFTLKIRSTKLEDSAMYFCASSGGPGSVVDTEAFFGQGTRLTVV.

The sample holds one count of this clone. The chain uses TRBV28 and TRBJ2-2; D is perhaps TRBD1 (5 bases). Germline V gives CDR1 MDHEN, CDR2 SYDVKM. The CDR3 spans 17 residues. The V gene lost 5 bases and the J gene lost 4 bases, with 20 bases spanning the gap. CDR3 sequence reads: CASSNQGTHSLTGELFF. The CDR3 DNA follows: TGTGCCAGCAGTAATCAGGGAACCCATTCCCTCACCGGGGAGCTGTTTTTT.

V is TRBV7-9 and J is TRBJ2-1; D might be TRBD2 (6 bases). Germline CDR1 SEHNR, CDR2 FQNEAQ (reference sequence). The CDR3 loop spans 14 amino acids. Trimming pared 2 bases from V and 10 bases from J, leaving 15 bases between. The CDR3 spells CASSLWGEKGEQFF. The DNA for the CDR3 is TGTGCCAGCAGCTTATGGGGGGAGAAGGGCGAGCAGTTCTTC.

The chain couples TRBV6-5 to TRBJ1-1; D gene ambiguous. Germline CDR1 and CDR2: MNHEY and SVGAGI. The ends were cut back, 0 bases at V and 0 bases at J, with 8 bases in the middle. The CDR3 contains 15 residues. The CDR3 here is CASSYSHTMNTEAFF. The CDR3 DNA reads TGTGCCAGCAGTTACTCGCATACTATGAACACTGAAGCTTTCTTT.

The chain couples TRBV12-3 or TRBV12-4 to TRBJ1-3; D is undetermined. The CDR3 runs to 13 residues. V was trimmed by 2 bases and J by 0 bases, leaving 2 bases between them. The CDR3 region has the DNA TGTGCCAGCAGTTTATACTCTGGAAACACCATATATTTT. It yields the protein CASSLYSGNTIYF.

The CDR3 sequence: CASSLAERERNGELFF. CDR3 coding DNA: TGTGCCAGCAGCTTAGCGGAGCGGGAAAGGAACGGGGAGCTGTTTTTT. The gene calls are TRBV7-6 and TRBJ2-2; 7 positions match TRBD2. The V gene's germline CDR1 is SGHVS and CDR2 FNYEAQ. CDR3 length equals 16 residues. After removal of 0 bases from V and 7 bases from J, the junction contained 8 bases not matched to a gene.

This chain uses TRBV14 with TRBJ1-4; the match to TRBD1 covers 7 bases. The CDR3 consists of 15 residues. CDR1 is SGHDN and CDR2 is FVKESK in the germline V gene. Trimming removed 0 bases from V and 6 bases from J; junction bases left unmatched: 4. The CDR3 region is CASSQDHRGYEKLFF. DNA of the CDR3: TGTGCCAGCAGCCAAGATCACAGGGGTTATGAAAAACTGTTTTTT. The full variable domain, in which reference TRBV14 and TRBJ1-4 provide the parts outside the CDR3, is EAGVTQFPSHSVIEKGQTVTLRCDPISGHDNLYWYRRVMGKEIKFLLHFVKESKQDESGMPNNRFLAERTGGTYSTLKVQPAELEDSGVYFCASSQDHRGYEKLFFGSGTQLSVL.

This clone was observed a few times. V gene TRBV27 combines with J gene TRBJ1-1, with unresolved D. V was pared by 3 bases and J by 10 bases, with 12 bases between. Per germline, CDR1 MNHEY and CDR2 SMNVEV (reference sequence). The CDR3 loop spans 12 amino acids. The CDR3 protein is CASSFVGSAAFF. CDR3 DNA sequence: TGTGCCAGCAGTTTCGTAGGGAGTGCAGCTTTCTTT.

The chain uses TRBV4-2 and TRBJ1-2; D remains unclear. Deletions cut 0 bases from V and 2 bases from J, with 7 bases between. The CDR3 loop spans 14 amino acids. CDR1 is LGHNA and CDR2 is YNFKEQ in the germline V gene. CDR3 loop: CASSQDPTNYGYTF. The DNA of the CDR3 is TGTGCCAGCAGCCAAGATCCCACAAACTATGGCTACACCTTC.

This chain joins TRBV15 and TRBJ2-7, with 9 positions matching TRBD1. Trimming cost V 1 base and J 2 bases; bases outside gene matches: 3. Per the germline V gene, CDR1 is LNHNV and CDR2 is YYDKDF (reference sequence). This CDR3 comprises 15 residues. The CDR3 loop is CATSRAGTGTYEQYF. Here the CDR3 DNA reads TGTGCCACCAGCAGAGCTGGGACAGGGACCTACGAGCAGTACTTC.

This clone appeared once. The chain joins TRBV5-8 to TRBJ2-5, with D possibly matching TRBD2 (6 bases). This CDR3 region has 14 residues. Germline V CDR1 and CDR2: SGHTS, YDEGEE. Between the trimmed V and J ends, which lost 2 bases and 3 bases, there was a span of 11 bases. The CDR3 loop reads CASSFKLAEETQYF. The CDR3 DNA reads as TGTGCCAGCAGCTTTAAACTAGCAGAAGAGACCCAGTACTTC. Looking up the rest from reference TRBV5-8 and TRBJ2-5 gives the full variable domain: EAGVTQSPTHLIKTRGQQATLRCSPISGHTSVYWYQQALGLGLQFLLWYDEGEERNRGNFPPRFSGRQFPNYSSELNVNALELEDSALYLCASSFKLAEETQYFGPGTRLLVL.

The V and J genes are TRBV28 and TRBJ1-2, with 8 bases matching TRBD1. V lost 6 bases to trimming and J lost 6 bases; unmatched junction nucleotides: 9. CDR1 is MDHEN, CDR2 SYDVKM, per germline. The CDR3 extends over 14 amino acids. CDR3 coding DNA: TGTGCCAGCAGCCCAGACAGGGGCCAGCATGGCTACACCTTC. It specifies CASSPDRGQHGYTF.

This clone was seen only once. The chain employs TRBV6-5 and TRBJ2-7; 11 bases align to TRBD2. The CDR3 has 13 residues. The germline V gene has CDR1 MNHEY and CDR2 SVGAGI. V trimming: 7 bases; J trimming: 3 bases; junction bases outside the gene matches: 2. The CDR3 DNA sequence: TGTGCCAGCACTACTAGCGGGAGCTACGAGCAGTACTTC. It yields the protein CASTTSGSYEQYF.

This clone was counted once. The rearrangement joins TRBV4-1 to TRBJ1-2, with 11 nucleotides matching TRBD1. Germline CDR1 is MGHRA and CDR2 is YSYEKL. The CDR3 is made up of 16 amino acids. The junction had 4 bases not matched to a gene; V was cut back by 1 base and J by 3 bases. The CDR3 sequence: CASSQGEDRGHYGYTF. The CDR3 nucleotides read TGCGCCAGCAGCCAAGGGGAGGACAGGGGGCACTATGGCTACACCTTC.

The CDR3 bases are TGTGCCATCAGTCCGGGACTAGGGACGAACACCGGGGAGCTGTTTTTT. Amino acids: CAISPGLGTNTGELFF. The chain couples TRBV10-3 to TRBJ2-2; 8 nucleotides match TRBD2. Trimming cost V 5 bases and J 0 bases; bases outside gene matches: 5. Germline values: CDR1 ENHRY, CDR2 SYGVKD. CDR3 length equals 16 residues.